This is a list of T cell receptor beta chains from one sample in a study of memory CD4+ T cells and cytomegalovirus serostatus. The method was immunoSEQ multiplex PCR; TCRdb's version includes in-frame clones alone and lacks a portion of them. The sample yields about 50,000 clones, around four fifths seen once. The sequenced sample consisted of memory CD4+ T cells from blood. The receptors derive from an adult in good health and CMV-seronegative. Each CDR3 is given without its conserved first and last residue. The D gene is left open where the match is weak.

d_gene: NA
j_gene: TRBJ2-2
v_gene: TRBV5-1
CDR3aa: ASRLNTGELF

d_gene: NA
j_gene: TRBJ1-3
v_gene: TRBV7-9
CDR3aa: ASSFRVSSGNTIY

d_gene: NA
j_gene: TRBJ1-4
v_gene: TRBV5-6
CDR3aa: ASSRTGHEEKLF

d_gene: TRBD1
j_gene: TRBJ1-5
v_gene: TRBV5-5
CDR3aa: ASSRTGQNQPQH

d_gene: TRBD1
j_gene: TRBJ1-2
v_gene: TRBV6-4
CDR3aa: ASSDSVTGGEGYT

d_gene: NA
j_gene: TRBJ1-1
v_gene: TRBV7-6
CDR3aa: ASSLNFSPNTEAF

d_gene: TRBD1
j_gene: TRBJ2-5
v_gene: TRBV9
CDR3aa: ASSVAPQGAEETQY

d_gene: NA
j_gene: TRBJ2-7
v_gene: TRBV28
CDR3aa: ASSLAGHEQY

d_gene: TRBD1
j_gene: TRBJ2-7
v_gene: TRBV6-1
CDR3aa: ASGTGVNEQY

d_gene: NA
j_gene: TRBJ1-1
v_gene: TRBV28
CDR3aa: ASSPGQSPGEAF

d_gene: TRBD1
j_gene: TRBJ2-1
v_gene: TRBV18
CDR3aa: ASLPGQAYNEQF

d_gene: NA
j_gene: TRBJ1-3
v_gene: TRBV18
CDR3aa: ASSPGSTSGNTIY

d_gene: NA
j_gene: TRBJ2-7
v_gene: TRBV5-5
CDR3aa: ASSYSAGAYEQY

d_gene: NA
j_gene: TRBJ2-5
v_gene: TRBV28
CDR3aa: ASSLASSQGETQY

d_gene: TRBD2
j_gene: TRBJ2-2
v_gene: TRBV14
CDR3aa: ASSPVGRATGELF

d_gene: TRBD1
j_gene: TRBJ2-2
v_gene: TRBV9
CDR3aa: ASGTGPGELF

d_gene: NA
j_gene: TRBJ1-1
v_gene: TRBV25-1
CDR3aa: ASAGSEVLREAF

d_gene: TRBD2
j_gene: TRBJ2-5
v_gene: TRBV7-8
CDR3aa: ASSHHWGGQETQY

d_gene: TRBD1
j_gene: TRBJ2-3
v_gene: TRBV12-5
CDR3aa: ASGPGGTGALKADTQY

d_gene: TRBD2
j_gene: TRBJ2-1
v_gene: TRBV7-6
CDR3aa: ASSLALAGSQGQF

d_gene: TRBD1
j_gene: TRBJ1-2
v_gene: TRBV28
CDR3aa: ASAPGQQYYGYT

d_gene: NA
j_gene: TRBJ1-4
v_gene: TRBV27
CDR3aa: ASSRDGKTNEKLF

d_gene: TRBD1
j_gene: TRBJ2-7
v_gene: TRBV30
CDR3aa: AWSVGTDRGYEQY

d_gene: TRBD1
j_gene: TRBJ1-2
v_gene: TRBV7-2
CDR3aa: ASSSKTGNYGYT

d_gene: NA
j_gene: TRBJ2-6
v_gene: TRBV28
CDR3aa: ASRGDSVNVLT

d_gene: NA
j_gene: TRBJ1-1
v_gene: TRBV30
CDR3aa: AWSRITLRFGEAF

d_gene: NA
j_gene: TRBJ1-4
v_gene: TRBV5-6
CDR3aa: ASSLTGIEKLF

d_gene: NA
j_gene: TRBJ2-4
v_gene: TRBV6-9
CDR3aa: ASSYNLEKVLAKNIQY

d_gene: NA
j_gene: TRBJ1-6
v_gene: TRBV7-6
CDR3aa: ASSLRQESPLH

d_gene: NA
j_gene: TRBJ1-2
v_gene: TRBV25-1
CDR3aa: ASSDSLDNNYGYT

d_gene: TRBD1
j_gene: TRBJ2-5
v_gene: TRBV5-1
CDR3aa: ASSLQDREETQY

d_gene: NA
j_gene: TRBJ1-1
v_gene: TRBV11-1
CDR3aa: ASSSGRGTWFTEAF

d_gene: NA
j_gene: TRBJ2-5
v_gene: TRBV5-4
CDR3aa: ASSLAIDLYQETQY